What follows is one TCR beta chain and its context. TCRdb's table, derived via immunoSEQ multiplex PCR, lists solely in-frame clones and lacks some. The sample lists 80,000 or so clones, roughly 85% occurring once. The data belong to a study of T cell clones after liver transplantation. Study information: Post-transplant blood was tracked for graft-donor-reactive T cell clones identified in a pre-transplant mixed lymphocyte reaction. Draws occurred before transplant, before withdrawal, and after complete or failed withdrawal.

Material: CD4+ T cells from blood, obtained 46 months after liver transplant. The receptor was derived from a human patient who received a liver transplant. Some T cells may originate from the graft donor.

CDR3 sequence reads: CASSEARAEAFF. The CDR3 nucleotides read TGTGCCAGCAGTGAAGCGAGAGCTGAAGCTTTCTTT. The V call is TRBV2, the J call TRBJ1-1; D not resolved. The germline gives CDR1 SNHLY, CDR2 FYNNEI. V shed 0 bases and J shed 6 bases, with 5 bases lying between them. This CDR3 comprises 12 residues.